This T cell receptor beta chain is drawn from a study of cytomegalovirus exposure and HLA in healthy donors. A remark on this clone: Its antigen is unknown.

This CDR3 has 15 amino acids. V lost 3 bases to trimming and J lost 7 bases; unmatched junction nucleotides: 8. The germline gives CDR1 LNHNV, CDR2 YYDKDF (reference sequence). Regarding the study as a whole: According to an earlier analysis, most TCR beta V segments yielded productive rearrangements about 90% or about 30% of the time. Later work found most CMV-associated TCR beta chains apparently HLA-restricted. Most TCR sequences showed up rarely, but some public TCRs showed up in many donors. Later, an analysis found that common viral pathogens appeared to be linked with several of the most significant clusters.

It was with 60 Vbeta and 13 Jbeta primers that the PCR ran. Measured with immunoSEQ multiplex PCR; TCRdb has only the in-frame clones, and not every one. This sample's clone table lists roughly 51,000 clones. The specimen was PBMCs. The rearrangement links TRBV15 to TRBJ1-1; 10 bases line up with TRBD1. The TCR was taken from a woman between 50 and 59 years old in good health and CMV-seropositive. The CDR3 sequence is CATSSIGQGDNEAFF. CDR3 nucleotide sequence: TGTGCCACCAGCAGCATAGGACAGGGGGACAATGAAGCTTTCTTT. Supplemented by reference TRBV15 and TRBJ1-1, the full variable domain reads DAMVIQNPRYQVTQFGKPVTLSCSQTLNHNVMYWYQQKSSQAPKLLFHYYDKDFNNEADTPDNFQSRRPNTSFCFLDIRSPGLGDTAMYLCATSSIGQGDNEAFFGQGTRLTVV.